This paragraph reports one T cell receptor (beta chain). No antigen is known for it. The data belong to a study of T cells after yellow fever vaccination. The CDR3 spans 12 residues. Germline V gene data show CDR1 as LNHDA and CDR2 as SQIVND (reference sequence). Trimming at V came to 8 bases and at J to 8 bases, leaving 9 bases not matched to a gene. TCRdb re-analysed the 5' RACE reads in MiXCR, keeping a single row per CDR3 protein. The sample holds under 600,000 distinct CDR3 sequences, roughly 14% seen once. Overall study findings and caveats: In FACS-sorted repertoires, abundant clonotypes from the bulk population could appear as contaminants.

The source was PBMCs, collected on the day of the yellow fever booster vaccination. This sequence joins TRBV19 and TRBJ2-7, with 7 bases aligning to TRBD1. This TCR was sampled from a man aged 30 to 39 who received the YFV17D yellow fever vaccine. The CDR3 DNA reads TGTGCCAGTGAAGGGGGCCAGGGTAAGCAGTACTTC. This codes for CASEGGQGKQYF. Combining the CDR3 with reference TRBV19 and TRBJ2-7 gives the whole variable domain DGGITQSPKYLFRKEGQNVTLSCEQNLNHDAMYWYRQDPGQGLRLIYYSQIVNDFQKGDIAEGYSVSREKKESFPLTVTSAQKNPTAFYLCASEGGQGKQYFGPGTRLTVT.